The rows below give T cell receptor beta chains drawn from one sample of a study of cytomegalovirus exposure and HLA in healthy donors. Repertoires were generated with immunoSEQ multiplex PCR, while TCRdb's copy carries only in-frame clones and drops some. The sample consists of about 200,000 clones, 75% to 90% of them appearing once. The specimen sequenced was PBMCs. These receptors all stem from a boy aged 2 to 10 in good health and CMV-seronegative. Each CDR3 is given with its conserved first and last residue. A D gene is named only where the DNA matches it firmly. Only some rows state a clone size, as once, few, many or a class for expanded clones.

>TRBJ2-5|TRBV21-1|.|.
CARTPPEDRRLRTQYF
TGTGCCAGGACCCCACCAGAGGACAGGCGTTTGAGGACCCAGTACTTC
>TRBJ2-4|TRBV4-1|.|.
CASSQDDSGLAKNIQYF
TGCGCCAGCAGCCAAGATGATTCGGGACTAGCCAAAAACATTCAGTACTTC
>TRBJ1-5|TRBV7-9|.|TRBD1
CASSHDRGGDQPQHF
TGTGCCAGCAGCCATGACAGGGGAGGGGATCAGCCCCAGCATTTT
>TRBJ2-1|TRBV9|.|.
CASTSTSGSYNEQFF
TGTGCCAGCACCTCCACGTCAGGATCCTACAATGAGCAGTTCTTC
>TRBJ2-3|TRBV7-2|.|TRBD2
CASSLVGTSGTDTQYF
TGTGCCAGCAGCTTAGTGGGGACTAGCGGCACAGATACGCAGTATTTT
>TRBJ1-1|TRBV27|.|.
CASSSDPWGGYTEAFF
TGTGCCAGCAGTTCAGATCCATGGGGGGGTTACACTGAAGCTTTCTTT
>TRBJ2-1|TRBV5-1|.|.
CASSLDRELGYNEQFF
TGCGCCAGCAGCTTGGACCGCGAACTAGGGTACAATGAGCAGTTCTTC
>TRBJ1-2|TRBV9|.|TRBD1
CASSNWDREGHGYTF
TGTGCCAGCAGCAACTGGGACAGGGAGGGCCATGGCTACACCTTC
>TRBJ2-7|TRBV7-7|few|TRBD1
CASSLEGQGSPYEQYF
TGTGCTAGCAGCTTAGAAGGACAGGGTAGCCCCTACGAGCAGTACTTC
>TRBJ1-2|TRBV7-9|.|.
CASSLDREQGYTF
TGTGCCAGCAGCTTAGACAGGGAACAGGGCTACACCTTC
>TRBJ2-3|TRBV6-1|.|.
CASKRGSSTDTQYF
TGTGCCAGCAAACGGGGGTCTAGCACAGATACGCAGTATTTT
>TRBJ2-3|TRBV5-1|.|TRBD2
CASSLEGLAGADTQYF
TGCGCCAGCAGCTTGGAAGGACTAGCGGGTGCAGATACGCAGTATTTT
>TRBJ2-7|TRBV11-2|.|.
CASSLAGDILEQYF
TGTGCCAGCAGCTTGGCAGGGGATATACTTGAGCAGTACTTC
>TRBJ2-5|TRBV6-5|.|TRBD2
CASSSGGWETQYF
TGTGCCAGCAGTTCCGGGGGGTGGGAGACCCAGTACTTC
>TRBJ2-2|TRBV6-1|.|.
CASRWTHGNTGELFF
TGTGCCAGCAGATGGACACACGGGAACACCGGGGAGCTGTTTTTT
>TRBJ2-7|TRBV6-5|.|.
CAVPPRATYEQYF
TGTGCCGTCCCCCCCAGGGCGACCTACGAGCAGTACTTC
>TRBJ2-5|TRBV6-1|.|TRBD2
CASSGLAGSSYGQYF
TGTGCCAGCAGTGGACTAGCGGGGAGCTCCTACGGGCAGTACTTC
>TRBJ1-2|TRBV5-1|.|TRBD1
CASSTGQGAFSLHYGYTF
TGCGCCAGCAGCACCGGACAGGGGGCTTTTAGTTTACACTATGGCTACACCTTC
>TRBJ2-6|TRBV15|.|.
CATSSSSGANVLTF
TGTGCCACCAGCAGCAGCTCTGGGGCCAACGTCCTGACTTTC
>TRBJ2-6|TRBV18|.|.
CASSPSGLAVTGANVLTF
TGTGCCAGCTCACCCTCCGGTCTAGCCGTTACTGGGGCCAACGTCCTGACTTTC
>TRBJ2-1|TRBV19|.|.
CASSMGRSYNEQFF
TGTGCCAGTAGTATGGGCAGGTCCTACAATGAGCAGTTCTTC
>TRBJ2-5|TRBV2|.|TRBD2
CASSLLGLAGQETQYF
TGTGCCAGCAGCCTACTCGGACTAGCGGGGCAAGAGACCCAGTACTTC
>TRBJ2-3|TRBV6-4|.|.
CASSQLEGEDTQYF
TGTGCCAGCAGCCAACTAGAGGGAGAAGATACGCAGTATTTT
>TRBJ2-1|TRBV27|.|.
CASSLSGGNEQFF
TGTGCCAGCAGTTTATCGGGGGGTAATGAGCAGTTCTTC
>TRBJ2-1|TRBV6-5|once|TRBD2
CASSYSGVGRNEQFF
TGTGCCAGCAGTTATAGCGGGGTAGGTAGGAATGAGCAGTTCTTC
>TRBJ1-2|TRBV29-1|.|.
CSVEDPWGVLFGYTF
TGCAGCGTTGAAGATCCTTGGGGGGTTTTGTTCGGCTACACCTTC
>TRBJ2-1|TRBV27|.|.
CASSTGNREQFF
TGTGCCAGTTCCACAGGCAATCGTGAGCAGTTCTTC
>TRBJ1-2|TRBV19|.|TRBD1
CASSIWDRGGGYTF
TGTGCCAGTAGTATATGGGACAGGGGAGGCGGCTACACCTTC
>TRBJ1-1|TRBV7-6|.|.
CASSLAGRGSTEAFF
TGTGCCAGCAGCTTAGCGGGCCGGGGGAGCACTGAAGCTTTCTTT
>TRBJ2-7|TRBV7-9|.|.
CASSQGAFEQYF
TGTGCCAGCAGCCAAGGGGCGTTTGAGCAGTACTTC
>TRBJ1-1|TRBV6-1|.|.
CASSDDPLGRGTEAFF
TGTGCCAGCAGTGACGACCCCTTAGGGAGGGGCACTGAAGCTTTCTTT
>TRBJ2-7|TRBV29-1|once|TRBD2
CSALTSGNSYEQYF
TGCAGCGCCCTGACTAGCGGGAACTCCTACGAGCAGTACTTC
>TRBJ2-3|TRBV2|.|TRBD2
CASSSRGGRTDTQYF
TGTGCCAGCAGTTCGCGGGGGGGAAGAACAGATACGCAGTATTTT
>TRBJ2-3|TRBV9|.|TRBD2
CASSVGIAGGPDTQYF
TGTGCCAGCAGCGTAGGGATAGCGGGGGGGCCAGATACGCAGTATTTT
>TRBJ2-7|TRBV2|.|.
CASMSGDPVIEQYF
TGTGCCAGCATGTCAGGGGACCCCGTAATCGAGCAGTACTTC
>TRBJ1-2|TRBV6-5|.|.
CASSYSARGYGYTF
TGTGCCAGCAGTTACTCGGCCAGGGGCTATGGCTACACCTTC
>TRBJ2-1|TRBV7-9|.|.
CASSLPDMNEQFF
TGTGCCAGCAGCTTACCGGACATGAATGAGCAGTTCTTC
>TRBJ2-7|TRBV10-3|once|.
CAISDVGNRGAFPYEQYF
TGTGCCATCAGTGACGTGGGGAATCGCGGGGCGTTTCCCTACGAGCAGTACTTC
>TRBJ2-1|TRBV7-2|.|TRBD2
CASSLERGAYNEQFF
TGTGCCAGCAGCTTAGAGCGGGGGGCCTACAATGAGCAGTTCTTC
>TRBJ2-5|TRBV5-8|.|.
CASSVTDSGTQYF
TGTGCCAGCAGCGTGACAGATTCTGGGACCCAGTACTTC
>TRBJ1-2|TRBV11-2|.|.
CASSRRHNGYTF
TGTGCCAGCAGCCGCCGACACAATGGCTACACCTTC
>TRBJ2-2|TRBV29-1|.|.
CSARVAGDTGELFF
TGCAGCGCAAGGGTGGCAGGGGACACCGGGGAGCTGTTTTTT
>TRBJ2-1|TRBV29-1|.|.
CSALVRSLFF
TGCAGCGCACTGGTCCGTTCCCTGTTCTTC
>TRBJ2-5|TRBV14|.|TRBD1
CASSPGTGWSSETQYF
TGTGCCAGCAGCCCAGGGACAGGGTGGTCCTCGGAGACCCAGTACTTC
>TRBJ2-5|TRBV4-2|.|.
CASSQDLHQQETQYF
TGTGCCAGCAGCCAAGATCTTCACCAGCAAGAGACCCAGTACTTC
>TRBJ2-5|TRBV5-1|.|TRBD1
CASSWTGVQETQYF
TGCGCCAGCAGCTGGACAGGGGTACAAGAGACCCAGTACTTC
>TRBJ1-5|TRBV27|.|.
CASSLGGLSNQPQHF
TGTGCCAGCAGTTTGGGGGGTTTAAGCAATCAGCCCCAGCATTTT
>TRBJ1-2|TRBV7-8|once|.
CASTREGWYGYTF
TGTGCCAGCACCAGGGAGGGTTGGTATGGCTACACCTTC
>TRBJ2-7|TRBV6-5|.|TRBD1
CASSYHRTGGYEQYF
TGTGCCAGCAGTTACCACAGGACAGGGGGCTACGAGCAGTACTTC
>TRBJ2-5|TRBV14|.|TRBD1
CASSQWDRVRETQYF
TGTGCCAGCAGCCAGTGGGACAGGGTACGAGAGACCCAGTACTTC
>TRBJ1-3|TRBV5-6|few|.
CASMRTLSGNTIYF
TGTGCCAGCATGCGGACACTCTCTGGAAACACCATATATTTT
>TRBJ1-4|TRBV6-1|once|TRBD1
CASSTGGTNEKLFF
TGTGCCAGCTCAACAGGGGGAACTAATGAAAAACTGTTTTTT
>TRBJ2-1|TRBV2|.|.
CASSETGFTYNEQFF
TGTGCCAGCAGTGAGACGGGTTTTACCTACAATGAGCAGTTCTTC
>TRBJ2-6|TRBV25-1|.|TRBD2
CASSDPGLAGSGANVLTF
TGTGCCAGCAGTGACCCGGGACTAGCGGGATCTGGGGCCAACGTCCTGACTTTC